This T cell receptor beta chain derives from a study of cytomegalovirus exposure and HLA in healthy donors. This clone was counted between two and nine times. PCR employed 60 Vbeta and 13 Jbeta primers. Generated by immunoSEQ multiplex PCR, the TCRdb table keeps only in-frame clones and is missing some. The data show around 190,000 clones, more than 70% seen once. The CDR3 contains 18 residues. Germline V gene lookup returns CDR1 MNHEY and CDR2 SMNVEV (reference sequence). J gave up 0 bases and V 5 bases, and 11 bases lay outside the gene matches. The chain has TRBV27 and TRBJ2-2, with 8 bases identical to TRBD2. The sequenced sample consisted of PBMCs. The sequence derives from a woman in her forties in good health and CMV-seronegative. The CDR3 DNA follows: TGTGCCAGCAGTCAACGCCTACTAGCGGCCGCGAACACCGGGGAGCTGTTTTTT. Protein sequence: CASSQRLLAAANTGELFF.